This T cell receptor (beta chain) was obtained from a study of control samples from healthy donors and cancer patients. The repertoire was sequenced with immunoSEQ multiplex PCR; TCRdb's copy has only in-frame clones and lacks some. The table shows 120,000 to 150,000 clones, with under 95% occurring only once. The germline gives CDR1 MNHEY, CDR2 SMNVEV (reference sequence). V lost 11 bases to trimming and J lost 0 bases, with 16 bases between them. This CDR3 has 14 amino acids. The sample taken for sequencing was blood. The source is a young man in good health. V and J are TRBV27 and TRBJ1-1; a weak D match, TRBD1 (6 bases). DNA of the CDR3: TGTGCCTCGAGGGAAAGGGGGATGAACACTGAAGCTTTCTTT. Translation gives CASRERGMNTEAFF.